This T cell receptor beta chain comes out of a study of shared clonotypes between healthy human individuals. General observations from the study: Sequencing depth was a factor that was expected to affect clonotype sharing among donors. Estimated richness was generally greater in naive than memory subsets.

Subsets obtained from CD4+ cells comprised CD45RA+ naive and CD45RA-negative memory cells. Repertoires were generated with immunoSEQ multiplex PCR, while TCRdb's copy carries only in-frame clones and drops some. The table lists about 1.5 million clones, around 98% of them singletons, with about 0.42% in the top ten. To note about this clone: Its antigen remains unidentified.

Looked up from germline, CDR1 is LGHNA and CDR2 is YSLEER. The ends were cut back, 0 bases at V and 6 bases at J, with 12 bases in the middle. CDR3 length equals 14 residues. The receptor was derived from a man aged 30 to 45 in good health. The chain combines TRBV4-3 with TRBJ2-7; D possibly corresponds to TRBD2 (5 bases). Sequencing was performed on naive CD4+ T cells sorted from blood. Subset here: CD45RA+ positively selected. The CDR3: CASSQEDLTSEQYF. The CDR3 DNA reads as TGCGCCAGCAGCCAAGAGGACTTAACGTCCGAGCAGTACTTC.